This T cell receptor beta chain was sequenced for a study of cytomegalovirus exposure and HLA in healthy donors. Study-level points and caveats: Indistinguishability led to the exclusion of some V segments, TRBV6-2 and TRBV6-3 included. In a later analysis, TCR beta V- and J-gene trimming showed a link to a missense DCLRE1C variant. Earlier analysis found most TCR beta V segments productive about 87% or about 30% of the time.

This clone was observed once. The target antigen is unknown. Compared with germline, one end of the junction differs, possibly owing to a read error. The CDR3 sequence is 14 residues long. Germline CDR1 and CDR2: MDHEN and SYDVKM. Use of 60 Vbeta and 13 Jbeta primers characterized the PCR. Using immunoSEQ multiplex PCR, the repertoire was profiled, and TCRdb retains in-frame clones only, with some absent. This table holds about 160,000 clones, 76% found once. Specimen: PBMCs. This sequence joins TRBV28 and TRBJ2-1, with D possibly TRBD2 on 5 matching bases. The sequence was collected from a man aged 60-69 years in good health and CMV-seronegative. In nucleotides, the CDR3 is TGTGCCAGCTGTTTGGAGGTCTCCTACAATGAGCAGTTCTTC. This gives the protein CASCLEVSYNEQFF.